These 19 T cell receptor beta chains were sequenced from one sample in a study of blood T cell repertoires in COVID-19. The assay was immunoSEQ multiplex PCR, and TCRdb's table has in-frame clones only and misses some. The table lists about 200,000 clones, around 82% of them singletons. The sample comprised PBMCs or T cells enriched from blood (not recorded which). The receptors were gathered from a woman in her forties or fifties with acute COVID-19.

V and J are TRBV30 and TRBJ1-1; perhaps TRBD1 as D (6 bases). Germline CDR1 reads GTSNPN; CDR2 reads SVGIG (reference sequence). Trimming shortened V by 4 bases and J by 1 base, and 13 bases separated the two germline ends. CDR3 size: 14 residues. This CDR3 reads CAWTRQVWNTEAFF. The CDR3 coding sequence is TGTGCCTGGACTCGACAGGTCTGGAACACTGAAGCTTTCTTT.

The CDR3: CASSLSWEDTQYF. The CDR3 nucleotides are TGTGCCAGCAGTTTATCGTGGGAGGATACGCAGTATTTT. V usage is TRBV27 and J usage is TRBJ2-3, with TRBD2 as a possible D gene (5 bases). This CDR3 contains 13 residues. Germline loops: CDR1 MNHEY, CDR2 SMNVEV (reference sequence). The V end was cut by 0 bases, the J end by 6 bases, with 7 bases between.

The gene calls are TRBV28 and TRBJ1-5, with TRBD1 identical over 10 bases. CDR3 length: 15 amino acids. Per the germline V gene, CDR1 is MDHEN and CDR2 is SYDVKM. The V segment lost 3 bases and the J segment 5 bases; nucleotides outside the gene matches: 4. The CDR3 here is CASSFGTGAYQPQHF. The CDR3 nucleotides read TGTGCCAGCAGTTTTGGGACAGGGGCTTATCAGCCCCAGCATTTT.

CDR3 protein: CASSRQAVDSPLHF. In DNA form, the CDR3 reads TGTGCCAGCAGCCGACAGGCGGTGGATTCACCCCTCCACTTT. The chain is built from TRBV4-2 and TRBJ1-6; possible D gene TRBD1, 6 bases. The CDR3 loop spans 14 amino acids. CDR1 is LGHNA and CDR2 is YNFKEQ in the germline V gene. V dropped 4 bases and J dropped 8 bases, with 12 bases sitting between them.

CDR3: CASSYSREGSQPQHF. The CDR3 DNA is TGTGCCAGCAGTTACTCGAGGGAGGGTTCTCAGCCCCAGCATTTT. The J gene is TRBJ1-5, the V gene TRBV6-6; the D is unclear. Germline-derived CDR1 and CDR2 are MNHNY and SVGAGI (reference sequence). Trimming removed 0 bases from V and 6 bases from J, with 12 bases in between. CDR3 length equals 15 residues.

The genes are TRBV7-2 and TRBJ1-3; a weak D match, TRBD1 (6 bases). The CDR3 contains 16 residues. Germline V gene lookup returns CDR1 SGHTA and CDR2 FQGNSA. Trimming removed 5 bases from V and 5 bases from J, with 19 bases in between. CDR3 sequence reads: CASSPNGPGVRNTIYF. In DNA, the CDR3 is TGTGCCAGCAGCCCAAATGGCCCAGGGGTTAGAAACACCATATATTTT.

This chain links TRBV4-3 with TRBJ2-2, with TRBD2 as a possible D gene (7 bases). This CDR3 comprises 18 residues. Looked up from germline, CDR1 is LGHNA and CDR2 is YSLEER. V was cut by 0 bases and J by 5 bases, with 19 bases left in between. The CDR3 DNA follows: TGCGCCAGCAGCCAAGATTGGGGGGGCCGCGTTAGTACCGGGGAGCTGTTTTTT. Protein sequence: CASSQDWGGRVSTGELFF.

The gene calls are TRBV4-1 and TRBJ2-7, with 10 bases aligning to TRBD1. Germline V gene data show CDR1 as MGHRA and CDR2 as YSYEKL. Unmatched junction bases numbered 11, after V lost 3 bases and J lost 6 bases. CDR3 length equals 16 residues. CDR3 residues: CASSQGQGLGLGEQYV. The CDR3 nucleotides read TGCGCCAGCAGCCAGGGACAGGGGTTGGGGTTGGGCGAGCAGTACGTC.

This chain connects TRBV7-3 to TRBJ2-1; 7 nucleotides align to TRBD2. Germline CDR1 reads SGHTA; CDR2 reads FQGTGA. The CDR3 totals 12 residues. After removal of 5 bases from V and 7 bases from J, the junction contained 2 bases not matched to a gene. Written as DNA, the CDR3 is TGTGCCAGCAGCCCCGGGGGGAATGAGCAGTTCTTC. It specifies CASSPGGNEQFF.

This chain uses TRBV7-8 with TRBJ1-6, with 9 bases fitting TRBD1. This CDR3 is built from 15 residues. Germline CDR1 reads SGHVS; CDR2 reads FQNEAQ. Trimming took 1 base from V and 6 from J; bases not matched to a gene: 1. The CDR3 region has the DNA TGTGCCAGCAGCTTAGGGGGACAGGGTAATTCACCCCTCCACTTT. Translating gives CASSLGGQGNSPLHF.

The CDR3 nucleotides read TGTGCCAGCAGCTTCCTCGGGGATTCACCCCTCCACTTT. The encoded protein is CASSFLGDSPLHF. The gene calls are TRBV11-2 and TRBJ1-6; no firm D call. Germline V gene sequence: CDR1 SGHAT, CDR2 FQNNGV. Between the trimmed V and J ends, which lost 3 bases and 8 bases, there was a span of 8 bases. The CDR3 runs 13 residues.

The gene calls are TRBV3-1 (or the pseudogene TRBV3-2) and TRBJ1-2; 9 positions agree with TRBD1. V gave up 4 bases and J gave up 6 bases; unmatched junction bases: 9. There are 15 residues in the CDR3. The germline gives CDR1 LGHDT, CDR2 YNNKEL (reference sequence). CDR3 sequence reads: CASSPRDREGDGYTF. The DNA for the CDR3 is TGTGCCAGCAGCCCCAGGGACAGGGAAGGGGATGGCTACACCTTC.

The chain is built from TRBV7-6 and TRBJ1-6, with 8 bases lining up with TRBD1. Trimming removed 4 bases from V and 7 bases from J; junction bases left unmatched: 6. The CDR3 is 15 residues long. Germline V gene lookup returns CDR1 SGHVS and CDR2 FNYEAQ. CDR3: CASSSSDRVNSPLHF. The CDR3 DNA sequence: TGTGCCAGCAGCTCCTCGGACAGGGTAAATTCACCCCTCCACTTT.

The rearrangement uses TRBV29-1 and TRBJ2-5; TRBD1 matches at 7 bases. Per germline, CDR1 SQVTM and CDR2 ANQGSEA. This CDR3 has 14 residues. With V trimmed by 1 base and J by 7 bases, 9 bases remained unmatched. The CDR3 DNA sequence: TGCAGCGTTGAAGGACAGGGTCTTATCGGGACCCAGTACTTC. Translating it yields CSVEGQGLIGTQYF.

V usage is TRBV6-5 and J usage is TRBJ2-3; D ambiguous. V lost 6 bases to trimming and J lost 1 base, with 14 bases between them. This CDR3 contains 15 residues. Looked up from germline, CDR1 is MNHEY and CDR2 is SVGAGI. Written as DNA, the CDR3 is TGTGCCAGCAGCCTCACTCAGGTTCGCACAGATACGCAGTATTTT. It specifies CASSLTQVRTDTQYF.

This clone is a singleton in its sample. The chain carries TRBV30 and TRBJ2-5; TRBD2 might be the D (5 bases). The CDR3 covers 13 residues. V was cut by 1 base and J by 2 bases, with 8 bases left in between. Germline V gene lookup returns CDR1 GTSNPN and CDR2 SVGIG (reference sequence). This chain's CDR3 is CAWSGEKQETQYF. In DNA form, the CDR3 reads TGTGCCTGGAGTGGGGAGAAACAAGAGACCCAGTACTTC.

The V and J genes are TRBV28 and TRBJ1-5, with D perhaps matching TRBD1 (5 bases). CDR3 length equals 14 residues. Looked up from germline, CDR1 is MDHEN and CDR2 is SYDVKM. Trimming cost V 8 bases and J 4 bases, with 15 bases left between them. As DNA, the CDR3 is TGTGCCAGCGAGAACTCAGGGACTAATCAGCCCCAGCATTTT. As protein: CASENSGTNQPQHF.

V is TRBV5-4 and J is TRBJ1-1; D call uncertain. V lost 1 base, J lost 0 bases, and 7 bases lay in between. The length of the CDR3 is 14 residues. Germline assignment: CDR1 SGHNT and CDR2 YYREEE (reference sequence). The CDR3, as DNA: TGTGCCAGCAGCTTGCGCCAGATGAACACTGAAGCTTTCTTT. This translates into CASSLRQMNTEAFF.

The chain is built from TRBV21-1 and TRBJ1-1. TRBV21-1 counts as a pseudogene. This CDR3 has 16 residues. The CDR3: CASSKEGWGGTTEAFF. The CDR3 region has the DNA TGTGCCAGCAGCAAAGAAGGTTGGGGAGGGACCACTGAAGCTTTCTTT.